This TCR beta chain was retrieved from a study of OX40 agonist ivuxolimab in advanced cancers. Across the study: Patients receiving dose escalation had hepatocellular carcinoma, melanoma, renal cell or head and neck cancer.

Generated by immunoSEQ multiplex PCR, the TCRdb table keeps only in-frame clones and is missing some. The sample has roughly 54,000 clones, around 88% seen once; the top ten hold 1.1% to 1.5%. Germline loops: CDR1 WSHSY, CDR2 SAAADI. V dropped 10 bases and J dropped 0 bases, with 13 bases sitting between them. The CDR3 sequence is 13 residues long. This chain links TRBV10-2 with TRBJ2-7, with a tentative D call TRBD1 (5 bases). The receptor comes from an adult with an advanced solid tumor such as melanoma, head and neck, liver or kidney cancer. The sequenced sample was CD4+ or CD8+ T cells sorted from blood, obtained in a trial of the OX40 agonist ivuxolimab. The CDR3 sequence: CATQGRGSYEQYF. CDR3 DNA: TGCGCCACCCAGGGAAGGGGCTCCTACGAGCAGTACTTC.